The 14 T cell receptor beta chains reported below all come from one sample, sequenced in a study of T cell repertoires in cytomegalovirus infection. MiXCR, applied by TCRdb to the reads, yields one record per CDR3 protein. The sample contains a few hundred thousand distinct CDR3 sequences, around 35% of which appear only once. These receptors are not linked to any known antigen. Source: cultured PBMCs, taken from culture after CMV antigen stimulation. The receptors come from a human donor in good health (CMV status not recorded). Some clones in this sample may be carry-over from other donors' samples.

This clonotype was observed a handful of times. This chain uses TRBV6-2 or TRBV6-3 with TRBJ2-2, with a weak D call TRBD1 (6 bases). V lost 5 bases to trimming and J lost 6 bases, with 25 bases between them. The CDR3 runs 18 residues. The germline V gene has CDR1 MNHEY and CDR2 SVGEGT. The CDR3 DNA is TGTGCCAGCAGTCCCGGGACAAGGAGGCGGTGGCTCGCCGGGGAGCTGTTTTTT. Its protein is CASSPGTRRRWLAGELFF.

This clonotype has just a few counts. The V gene is TRBV7-2, the J gene TRBJ2-7, with 8 bases that match TRBD2. This CDR3 is 15 amino acids long. The V and J ends lost 5 bases and 3 bases, in that order; junction bases with no gene match: 9. The germline CDR1 and CDR2 sequences are SGHTA and FQGNSA. The CDR3 loop is CASSPNPGGGYEQYF. CDR3 DNA sequence: TGTGCCAGCAGCCCAAACCCGGGGGGGGGCTACGAGCAGTACTTC. Complete variable domain (other parts from reference TRBV7-2 and TRBJ2-7): GAGVSQSPSNKVTEKGKDVELRCDPISGHTALYWYRQSLGQGLEFLIYFQGNSAPDKSGLPSDRFSAERTGGSVSTLTIQRTQQEDSAVYLCASSPNPGGGYEQYFGPGTRLTVT.

This chain uses TRBV7-6 with TRBJ2-7; D is unresolved. V lost 1 base, J lost 5 bases, and 6 bases lay in between. The CDR3 spans 12 residues. In germline, CDR1 is SGHVS, CDR2 FNYEAQ. The CDR3 bases are TGTGCCAGCAGCTTAGTCCCCCACGAGCAGTACTTC. Translated: CASSLVPHEQYF. Supplemented by reference TRBV7-6 and TRBJ2-7, the full variable domain reads GAGVSQSPRYKVTKRGQDVALRCDPISGHVSLYWYRQALGQGPEFLTYFNYEAQQDKSGLPNDRFSAERPEGSISTLTIQRTEQRDSAMYRCASSLVPHEQYFGPGTRLTVT.

This clonotype occurred a few times. V and J are TRBV6-6 and TRBJ1-6; D ambiguous. Germline V gives CDR1 MNHNY, CDR2 SVGAGI (reference sequence). The V end lost 0 bases, the J end lost 3 bases, and 12 bases lay between the germline ends. The CDR3 extends over 17 amino acids. CDR3 residues: CASSYSIDRVYNSPLHF. CDR3 DNA: TGTGCCAGCAGTTACTCGATTGACCGCGTCTATAATTCACCCCTCCACTTT.

This clonotype has a handful of counts. The gene calls are TRBV7-6 and TRBJ2-3, with TRBD2 identical over 7 bases. V dropped 5 bases and J dropped 0; count of bases not matched to a gene: 11. This CDR3 has 17 amino acids. The germline gives CDR1 SGHVS, CDR2 FNYEAQ. Here the CDR3 DNA reads TGTGCCAGCAGCCTAAACCCGGGACTAATAAGCACAGATACGCAGTATTTT. Translating gives CASSLNPGLISTDTQYF.

The sample holds a few counts of this clonotype. The chain combines TRBV20-1 with TRBJ2-5; weak D call: TRBD2 (6 bases). CDR3 size: 12 residues. Trimming shortened V by 4 bases and J by 5 bases, and 11 bases separated the two germline ends. Germline V gene lookup returns CDR1 DFQATT and CDR2 SNEGSKA (reference sequence). CDR3 sequence: CSAKGLTETQYF. The DNA of the CDR3 is TGCAGTGCTAAGGGACTTACGGAGACCCAGTACTTC.

This clonotype was recorded at least ten times. The rearrangement uses TRBV7-9 and TRBJ1-1; 8 nucleotides agree with TRBD1. This CDR3 region has 15 residues. J lost 1 base, V lost 4 bases, and 5 bases had no gene match. CDR1 is SEHNR and CDR2 is FQNEAQ in the germline V gene (reference sequence). CDR3 DNA sequence: TGTGCCAGCAGCTCTTACAGGGGGACGAACACTGAAGCTTTCTTT. It is translated as CASSSYRGTNTEAFF.

V usage is TRBV29-1 and J usage is TRBJ2-3; TRBD1 matches at 8 bases. The V gene's germline CDR1 is SQVTM and CDR2 ANQGSEA. The V and J ends lost 3 bases and 1 base, in that order; junction bases with no gene match: 3. The CDR3 totals 14 residues. The CDR3 bases are TGCAGCGTTGACAGGGGGCTGGGCACAGATACGCAGTATTTT. Translated, it gives CSVDRGLGTDTQYF.

This clonotype was recorded a few times. This chain uses TRBV29-1 with TRBJ1-2, with 9 bases fitting TRBD1. Trimming cost V 3 bases and J 7 bases; bases outside gene matches: 6. Germline V lookup: CDR1 SQVTM, CDR2 ANQGSEA. The CDR3 totals 13 residues. The CDR3 region is CSVDGTGGPGYTF. CDR3 DNA: TGCAGCGTTGATGGTACAGGGGGCCCTGGCTACACCTTC.

This chain joins TRBV2 and TRBJ2-5; D gene unclear. V was clipped by 2 bases and J by 4 bases, with 5 bases between them. In germline, CDR1 is SNHLY, CDR2 FYNNEI. CDR3 length equals 12 residues. The chain's CDR3 is CASSEPGETQYF. The CDR3 coding sequence is TGTGCCAGCAGTGAACCAGGAGAGACCCAGTACTTC.

This clonotype has more than one count but fewer than ten. The chain is built from TRBV28 and TRBJ1-4, with TRBD1 matching over 11 bases. Germline V gene lookup returns CDR1 MDHEN and CDR2 SYDVKM. The trim removed 1 base at V and 7 bases at J, leaving 5 bases unmatched. The CDR3 runs to 16 residues. The CDR3 DNA reads as TGTGCCAGCAGTTTATCCGGACAGGGGGCGCGTGAAAAACTGTTTTTT. It yields the protein CASSLSGQGAREKLFF.

This clonotype was detected only a few times. This chain uses TRBV6-5 with TRBJ2-1; 9 bases map to TRBD2. The CDR3 loop spans 17 amino acids. CDR1 and CDR2 from the germline V gene are MNHEY and SVGAGI. Trimming removed 0 bases from V and 7 bases from J; junction bases left unmatched: 10. As DNA, the CDR3 is TGTGCCAGCAGTTACTCGAACTGGCCTAGCGGGAAGAATGAGCAGTTCTTC. It yields the protein CASSYSNWPSGKNEQFF.

This chain joins TRBV7-9 and TRBJ2-1, with TRBD2 matching over 8 bases. Germline values: CDR1 SEHNR, CDR2 FQNEAQ (reference sequence). Unmatched junction bases numbered 15, after V lost 7 bases and J lost 7 bases. The length of the CDR3 is 16 residues. The CDR3 bases are TGTGCCAGCAACTCGGGGGGGACGGGAGTGAGAAATGAGCAGTTCTTC. Its translation is CASNSGGTGVRNEQFF.

This clonotype has a handful of counts. This chain connects TRBV7-9 to TRBJ1-2; 8 bases are a match to TRBD1. Germline lookup yields CDR1 SEHNR and CDR2 FQNEAQ (reference sequence). This CDR3 has 14 residues. Losses at the gene ends were 5 bases for V and 3 bases for J; bases not matched to a gene: 5. The CDR3 loop is CASSTQGAYYGYTF. CDR3 nucleotide sequence: TGTGCCAGCAGCACCCAGGGGGCATACTATGGCTACACCTTC. Full variable domain (missing parts from reference TRBV7-9 and TRBJ1-2): DTGVSQNPRHKITKRGQNVTFRCDPISEHNRLYWYRQTLGQGPEFLTYFQNEAQLEKSRLLSDRFSAERPKGSFSTLEIQRTEQGDSAMYLCASSTQGAYYGYTFGSGTRLTVV.